The clone carrying this T cell receptor (beta chain) is a singleton in its sample. This specimen comes from a study of blood T cell repertoires in COVID-19. Study-level information: The study drew acute and convalescent COVID-19 samples from the United States, Italy and Spain.

Original handling: Amplification of reference gene primers provided the estimated nucleated cell counts. Sequencing was performed with immunoSEQ multiplex PCR; in TCRdb, only in-frame clones are kept and a portion is missing. The V and J calls and clone size are taken from that table; D and trimming were inferred from the DNA. The sample lists 140,000 or so clones; roughly nine tenths were seen once. V gave up 1 base and J gave up 1 base, with 23 bases separating them. The V gene's germline CDR1 is MNHNS and CDR2 SASEGT. The CDR3 spans 20 residues. The rearrangement joins TRBV6-1 to TRBJ1-5; D is possibly TRBD1 (5 bases). The clonotype originates from a human donor in a cohort sampled during active COVID-19. Input material: peripheral blood. In DNA, the CDR3 is TGTGCCAGCAGTGAAGAGCCCCCCTTGACAGAGGCGTACAGCAATCAGCCCCAGCATTTT. Protein sequence: CASSEEPPLTEAYSNQPQHF.